The text below deals with one T cell receptor (beta chain). What it recognizes is unknown. A junction boundary mismatches the germline segment, possibly from a read error. In TCRdb, the multiplex PCR reads were re-called with MiXCR into one record per CDR3 protein. The sample lists 160,000 or so distinct CDR3 sequences, around 35% occurring once. Samples came from axillary lymph nodes draining the breast cancer. The CDR3 runs 15 residues. Germline V gives CDR1 SGHTA, CDR2 FQGNSA. This record belongs to a study of breast tumors, draining lymph nodes, adjacent tissues. Regarding the study as a whole: Most tumor T cells seemingly derive from lymph node, then expand in tumor. That most tumor T cells come from lymph nodes remained unproven.

This clonotype was obtained from a female donor with breast cancer. Some clones in this sample may be carry-over from other donors' samples. The sequenced sample was axillary lymph node tissue. The chain is built from TRBV7-2 and TRBJ2-7; TRBD2 matches 10 bases. CDR3 in DNA: TGTGCCAGCAGCTTACCTAGCGGGAGCTCCTGCGAGCGGTACTTC. Its protein product is CASSLPSGSSCERYF.